The rows below give T cell receptor beta chains drawn from one sample of a study of PD-L1 blockade in urothelial cancer. Profiling relied on immunoSEQ multiplex PCR, and the TCRdb table lists in-frame clones only, not all of them. The sample has about 50,000 clones, about 86% seen once. The starting material was PBMCs, obtained around atezolizumab (anti-PD-L1) treatment. Receptors were obtained from a man in his 70s with urothelial cancer. Each CDR3 is given without its conserved first and last residue.

v_gene	j_gene	CDR3aa
TRBV28	TRBJ2-7	ASTLPGRDSYEQY
TRBV7-3	TRBJ2-1	ASSLLGGTVVHEQF
TRBV7-6	TRBJ1-2	ASSRGGGSDGYT
TRBV6-1	TRBJ1-5	ASSERNAAGALASNQPQH
TRBV4-1	TRBJ1-6	ASSQGSSYNSPLH
TRBV6-5	TRBJ2-7	ASSLHRGEQY
TRBV5-4	TRBJ2-7	ASSLDISGSYEQY
TRBV9	TRBJ2-7	ASSAGGREQY
TRBV19	TRBJ1-1	ASSVSDRVMNTEAF
TRBV6-5	TRBJ1-1	ASSTATGGTEAF
TRBV5-6	TRBJ2-3	ASSLIGITADTQY
TRBV4-3	TRBJ1-2	ASSPQTTGASSGYT
TRBV9	TRBJ1-1	ASKPLGGKTEAF
TRBV30	TRBJ2-7	AWTAGAWKAGFSEQY
TRBV7-9	TRBJ2-1	ASSFTGRVEQF
TRBV30	TRBJ2-1	AWSRGSYNEQF
TRBV28	TRBJ2-7	ASSYGGIQDEQY
TRBV5-8	TRBJ1-2	ASSFFTPRGDYGYT
TRBV6-1	TRBJ2-7	ASSVRVSYEQY
TRBV7-9	TRBJ1-1	ASSSIRGHTEAF
TRBV9	TRBJ2-1	ASSVGGSVITYNEQF
TRBV7-8	TRBJ1-3	ASSLARTGTGNTIY
TRBV19	TRBJ2-3	ASSIGPRLASTDTQY
TRBV7-9	TRBJ2-3	ASSLGARSTDTQY
TRBV2	TRBJ2-1	ASSEPPQGASYNEQF
TRBV7-3	TRBJ1-6	ASSLNRDHNSPLH
TRBV27	TRBJ2-2	ASSRTLGGVDTGELF
TRBV4-1	TRBJ1-5	ASSLLMAGNQPQH
TRBV2	TRBJ1-5	ASTPGLSSNQPQH
TRBV5-1	TRBJ2-1	ASSLVGQGDNEQF
TRBV7-9	TRBJ2-1	ASSLAQFNEQF
TRBV7-3	TRBJ2-3	ASSLTRGGTDTQY
TRBV27	TRBJ2-2	ASSPSLTGELF
TRBV19	TRBJ2-1	ASTTSGRSNEQF
TRBV19	TRBJ1-4	ASSLGQGKEKLF
TRBV4-3	TRBJ2-3	ASSQVGGRTDTQY
TRBV18	TRBJ1-1	ASSPRQGLDTEAF
TRBV18	TRBJ1-2	ASSPLPGDYGYT
TRBV6-5	TRBJ1-5	ASSKRNGVQPQH
TRBV29-1	TRBJ2-3	SVEENGQWGYTQY
TRBV4-3	TRBJ2-1	ASSQGGSSGGIYNEQF
TRBV20-1	TRBJ2-3	SAQATDTQY
TRBV4-3	TRBJ1-3	ASSPGRGVSGNTIY
TRBV6-5	TRBJ1-6	ASSSNRGRGNSPLH
TRBV6-1	TRBJ1-1	ASSASIRQGARTEAF
TRBV7-2	TRBJ1-1	ASSLQRSNTEAF
TRBV4-1	TRBJ1-2	ASSQEGQGVYGYT
TRBV6-6	TRBJ1-1	ASSYSGLNTEAF